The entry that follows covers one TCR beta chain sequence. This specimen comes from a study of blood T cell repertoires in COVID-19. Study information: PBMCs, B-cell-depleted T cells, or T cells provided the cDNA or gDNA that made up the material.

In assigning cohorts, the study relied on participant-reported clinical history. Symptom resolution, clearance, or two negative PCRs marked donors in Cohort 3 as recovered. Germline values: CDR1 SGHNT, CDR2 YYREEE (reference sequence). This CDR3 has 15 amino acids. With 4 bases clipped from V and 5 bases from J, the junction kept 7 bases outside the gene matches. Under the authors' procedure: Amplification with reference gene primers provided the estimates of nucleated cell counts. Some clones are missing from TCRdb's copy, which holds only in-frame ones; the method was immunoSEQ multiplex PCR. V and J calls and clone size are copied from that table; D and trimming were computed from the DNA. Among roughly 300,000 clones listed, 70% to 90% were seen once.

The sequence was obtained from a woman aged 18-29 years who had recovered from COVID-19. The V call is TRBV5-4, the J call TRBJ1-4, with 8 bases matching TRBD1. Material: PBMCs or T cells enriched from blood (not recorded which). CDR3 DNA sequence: TGTGCCAGCAGCATCTATGGACAGGGAAATGAAAAACTGTTTTTT. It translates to CASSIYGQGNEKLFF.